This T cell receptor (beta chain) derives from a study of tumour-infiltrating T cells in Burkitt lymphoma. Study-level background: Repertoire clonality predicted overall and progression-free survival.

Repertoires were generated with immunoSEQ multiplex PCR, while TCRdb's copy carries only in-frame clones and drops some. The sample has 550 or so clones; 90% to 95% are singletons. The sequence came from a human donor with Burkitt lymphoma. Some clones in this sample may be carry-over from other donors' samples. Material: tumor tissue.

The CDR3 region is CASSLDRVQPQHF. CDR3 nucleotide sequence: TGTGCCAGCAGCTTGGACAGGGTACAGCCCCAGCATTTT. The rearrangement uses TRBV11-2 and TRBJ1-5; 8 bases align to TRBD1. CDR1 is SGHAT, CDR2 FQNNGV, per germline. The CDR3 totals 13 residues. V trimming: 3 bases; J trimming: 7 bases; junction bases outside the gene matches: 2.